The 3 T cell receptor beta chains below were found in one sample sequenced in a study of response to subunit inactivated influenza vaccine (dated by TCRdb to between 2018 and 2020). Library preparation used RT-PCR. The sample was run on an Illumina HiSeq 2500. In-frame beta chains were kept once TCRdb had trimmed the public reads at Q25 with fastp and called clones with MiXCR. Each entry is one CDR3 protein sequence, shown with its most common DNA and genes. The sample contains approximately 170,000 distinct CDR3 sequences, roughly 12% of them found a single time. Of the sample, approximately 30% falls within the top ten clones. The sample was also linked to a second study, of T cells expressing NK-cell markers. The other study reports the following: 5'RACE template switching, by which a universal primer site and unique molecular identifiers were added, was used to make TCR beta cDNA libraries.

This specimen consisted of CD8+ T cells sorted from PBMCs, obtained about 13 days after vaccination. These receptors were obtained from a man between 50 and 59 years old who received an inactivated influenza vaccine. Donor details come from another sample of the same person, matched by shared clones.

In this sample, this clonotype turned up a few times. The junction shows a germline mismatch at one end, possibly a read error. The chain is built from TRBV12-3 or TRBV12-4 and TRBJ1-5; D not certain. The CDR3 loop spans 13 amino acids. CDR3 in DNA: TGTGCCAGCAGCTTAGGAACGGGTCAGCCCCAGCATTTT. Translated: CASSLGTGQPQHF.

The chain couples TRBV3-1 to TRBJ1-1, with a possible D match to TRBD1 (6 bases). The CDR3 covers 14 residues. Trimming cost V 5 bases and J 1 base, with 11 bases left between them. Per the germline V gene, CDR1 is LGHDT and CDR2 is YNNKEL (reference sequence). DNA of the CDR3: TGTGCCAGCAGCACCGGACAGCAGAACACTGAAGCTTTCTTT. Translation: CASSTGQQNTEAFF.

This clonotype turned up a few times. This chain joins TRBV15 and TRBJ1-1, with D unclear. Trimming took off 0 bases at V and 3 bases at J, with 14 bases between the two ends. This CDR3 spans 16 amino acids. The germline V gene encodes CDR1 LNHNV and CDR2 YYDKDF (reference sequence). Written as DNA, the CDR3 is TGTGCCACCAGCAGAGATCGGGCCTCCGTGGACACTGAAGCTTTCTTT. Translated: CATSRDRASVDTEAFF.